This TCR beta chain stems from a study of T cell changes during pregnancy in multiple sclerosis. Using immunoSEQ multiplex PCR, the repertoire was profiled, and TCRdb retains in-frame clones only, with some absent. The sample lists 20,000 to 25,000 clones; around 81% were seen once. In germline, CDR1 is WNHNN, CDR2 SYGVQD (reference sequence). The CDR3 spans 13 residues. The J segment lost 9 bases and the V segment lost 3 bases, leaving 4 bases of the junction unmatched. This sequence joins TRBV10-1 and TRBJ2-1, with 8 bases identical to TRBD1. The sequencing used CD8+ T cells from peripheral blood mononuclear cells, collected in the first trimester of pregnancy. The sequence came from a female donor in good health, enrolled as a control in a pregnancy study. CDR3 sequence reads: CASSEQGGGEQFF. As DNA, the CDR3 is TGCGCCAGCAGTGAACAGGGGGGCGGTGAGCAGTTCTTC.